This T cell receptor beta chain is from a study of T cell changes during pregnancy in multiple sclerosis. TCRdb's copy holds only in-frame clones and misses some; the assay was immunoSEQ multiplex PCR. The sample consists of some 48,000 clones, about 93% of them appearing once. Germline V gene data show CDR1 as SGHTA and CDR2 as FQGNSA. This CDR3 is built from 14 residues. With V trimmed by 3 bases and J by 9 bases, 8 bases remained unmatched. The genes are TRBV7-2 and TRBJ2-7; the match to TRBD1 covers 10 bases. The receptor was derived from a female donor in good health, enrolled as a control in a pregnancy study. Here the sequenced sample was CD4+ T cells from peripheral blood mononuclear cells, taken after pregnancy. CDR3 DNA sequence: TGTGCCAGCAGCTTCCGCGGACAGGGGGTCGGGCAGTACTTC. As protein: CASSFRGQGVGQYF.